This T cell receptor (beta chain) was sequenced in a study of shared clonotypes between healthy human individuals. Clones were sequenced by immunoSEQ multiplex PCR, and TCRdb holds only the in-frame ones, with some missing. The sample carries approximately 940,000 clones, 70% to 85% recorded once. Division of CD4+ cells produced a CD45RA+ naive subset and a CD45RA-negative memory subset. Germline CDR1 SGHDN, CDR2 FVKESK. Trimming removed 5 bases at V and 7 bases at J, with 16 bases between. The CDR3 contains 14 residues. Sequenced sample: memory CD4+ T cells sorted from blood. Subset: CD45RA-negative fraction. The origin of this receptor is a man younger than 35 in good health. The gene calls are TRBV14 and TRBJ2-3; D is possibly TRBD2 (5 bases). As DNA, the CDR3 is TGTGCCAGCAGCTACGGCGGGTTTAGGTATACGCAGTATTTT. As protein: CASSYGGFRYTQYF.